This T cell receptor (beta chain) appears in the sequencing data of a study of human T cells and chemical hapten exposure. Study context: Across the whole study, which lasted 20 to 30 weeks, patients were given diphenylcyclopropenone on the scalp once a week.

General observations from the study: DPC sensitization produced no change in TCRs with frequency above 1 in 1000.

Germline-derived CDR1 and CDR2 are SGHTA and FQGNSA. V dropped 5 bases and J dropped 0 bases, with 12 bases sitting between them. The CDR3 runs to 15 residues. Using its own MiXCR run on the RACE reads, TCRdb lists one record per CDR3 protein. The data hold about 49,000 distinct CDR3 sequences, with 8% to 9.5% observed a single time. For this clonotype: Its target is not known.

Documented time point: patch test 1, 2 weeks after DPC sensitization. Stated treatment: therapeutic diphenylcyclopropenone sensitization with weekly scalp DPC. The sequence was collected from a woman aged 50 to 60 with alopecia areata. Some clones in this sample may be carry-over from other donors' samples. The specimen was whole blood, collected in connection with sensitization to the hapten diphenylcyclopropenone (DPC). The chain couples TRBV7-2 to TRBJ2-3; D call uncertain. This CDR3 is CASSPSGISTDTQYF. CDR3 sequence (DNA): TGTGCCAGCAGCCCCTCCGGAATCAGCACAGATACGCAGTATTTT. Full variable domain (remainder filled in from reference TRBV7-2 and TRBJ2-3): GAGVSQSPSNKVTEKGKDVELRCDPISGHTALYWYRQSLGQGLEFLIYFQGNSAPDKSGLPSDRFSAERTGGSVSTLTIQRTQQEDSAVYLCASSPSGISTDTQYFGPGTRLTVL.